The 7 T cell receptor beta chains presented below share a single source sample, sequenced in a study of blood T cells in healthy people across ages. The authors ran a second PCR of about 6 to 11 cycles using a sample-barcoded 5' primer and a J-beta primer mix. TCRdb re-called the 5' RACE reads through MiXCR, storing one row per CDR3 protein. The table has 980,000 or so distinct CDR3 sequences, 40% to 60% seen once. The sequencing sample was made of blood. These TCRs come from a young man in good health.

This chain links TRBV13 with TRBJ2-5; maybe TRBD1 (5 bases). Germline V gene data show CDR1 as PRHDT and CDR2 as FYEKMQ (reference sequence). V was cut by 6 bases and J by 6 bases, with 17 bases left in between. The CDR3 covers 14 residues. The DNA for the CDR3 is TGTGCCAGCAGTTCCTCCGGACAAGGGAAGACCCAGTACTTC. It yields the protein CASSSSGQGKTQYF.

The chain joins TRBV29-1 to TRBJ2-1; D is uncertain. Trimming left V 5 bases short and J 0 bases short, with 8 bases between. Germline V gene sequence: CDR1 SQVTM, CDR2 ANQGSEA. The CDR3 totals 13 residues. This CDR3 reads CSVRYSSYNEQFF. The CDR3 DNA sequence: TGCAGCGTTAGGTACAGCTCCTACAATGAGCAGTTCTTC.

The rearrangement links TRBV6-4 to TRBJ2-1; 11 positions match TRBD2. This CDR3 has 14 amino acids. After removal of 6 bases from V and 9 bases from J, the junction contained 7 bases not matched to a gene. Germline lookup yields CDR1 MRHNA and CDR2 SNTAGT. As DNA, the CDR3 is TGTGCCAGCAGGGATACTAGCGGGGGTGGTGAGCAGTTCTTC. Its translation is CASRDTSGGGEQFF.

This chain links TRBV20-1 with TRBJ2-3, with 10 positions matching TRBD2. Losses at the gene ends were 6 bases for V and 5 bases for J; bases not matched to a gene: 8. The germline V gene encodes CDR1 DFQATT and CDR2 SNEGSKA (reference sequence). There are 14 residues in the CDR3. The CDR3 nucleotides are TGCAGTGCCTGGGGAGCTAGCGGGGGAGATACGCAGTATTTT. Encoded protein: CSAWGASGGDTQYF.

The chain has TRBV30 and TRBJ1-2, with 10 nucleotides matching TRBD1. V dropped 5 bases and J dropped 6; count of bases not matched to a gene: 3. The CDR3 has 12 residues. Germline loops: CDR1 GTSNPN, CDR2 SVGIG (reference sequence). CDR3 in DNA: TGTGCCTGGGACAGGGGGCGCGATGGCTACACCTTC. Translation gives CAWDRGRDGYTF.

This chain links TRBV27 with TRBJ2-5, with TRBD1 matching 7 bases. J gave up 11 bases and V 3 bases, and 9 bases lay outside the gene matches. This CDR3 spans 13 amino acids. Per germline, CDR1 MNHEY and CDR2 SMNVEV (reference sequence). CDR3 coding DNA: TGTGCCAGCAGTTTGGACAGGTCTACGGAGCAGTACTTC. This codes for CASSLDRSTEQYF.

This clonotype was recorded once. This rearrangement joins TRBV6-6 to TRBJ2-1; D may be TRBD2 (6 bases). This CDR3 comprises 15 residues. The germline gives CDR1 MNHNY, CDR2 SVGAGI (reference sequence). Trimming cost V 6 bases and J 6 bases, with 18 bases left between them. The CDR3 nucleotides are TGTGCCAGCAGCCGCTCGGGGGAGTGGGGCAATGAGCAGTTCTTC. This gives the protein CASSRSGEWGNEQFF.